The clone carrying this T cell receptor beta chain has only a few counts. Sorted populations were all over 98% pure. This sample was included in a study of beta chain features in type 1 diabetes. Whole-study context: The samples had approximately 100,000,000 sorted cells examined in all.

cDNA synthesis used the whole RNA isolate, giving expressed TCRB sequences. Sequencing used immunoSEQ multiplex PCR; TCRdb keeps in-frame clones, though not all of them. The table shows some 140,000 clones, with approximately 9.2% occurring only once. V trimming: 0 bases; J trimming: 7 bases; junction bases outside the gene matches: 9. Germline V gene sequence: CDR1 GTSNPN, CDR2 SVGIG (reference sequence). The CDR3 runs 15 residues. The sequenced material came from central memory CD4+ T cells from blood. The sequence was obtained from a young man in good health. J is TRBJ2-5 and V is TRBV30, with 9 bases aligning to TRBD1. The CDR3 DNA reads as TGTGCCTGGAGTGTAGCAACAGGGGGCGTCGGGACCCAGTACTTC. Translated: CAWSVATGGVGTQYF. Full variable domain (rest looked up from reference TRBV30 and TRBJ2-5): SQTIHQWPATLVQPVGSPLSLECTVEGTSNPNLYWYRQAAGRGLQLLFYSVGIGQISSEVPQNLSASRPQDRQFILSSKKLLLSDSGFYLCAWSVATGGVGTQYFGPGTRLLVL.